These 13 T cell receptor beta chains came from one sample sequenced in a study of blood T cell repertoires in COVID-19. The method was immunoSEQ multiplex PCR; TCRdb's version includes in-frame clones alone and lacks a portion of them. The sample includes about 100,000 clones, around four fifths of them seen just once. The sequencing input was peripheral blood. Receptors were obtained from a man in his sixties with acute or convalescent COVID-19.

The CDR3 coding sequence is TGCGCCAGCGGAGGACAGGTGGACAATGAGCAGTTCTTC. Its translation is CASGGQVDNEQFF. The rearrangement uses TRBV10-1 and TRBJ2-1; 7 nucleotides align to TRBD1. Germline CDR1 reads WNHNN; CDR2 reads SYGVQD (reference sequence). The junction had 6 bases not matched to a gene; V was cut back by 8 bases and J by 5 bases. CDR3 length equals 13 residues.

This clone has only one observation. The genes are TRBV5-1 and TRBJ1-4, with D possibly being TRBD1 (5 bases). The CDR3 sequence is 17 residues long. Trimming removed 0 bases from V and 0 bases from J, with 12 bases in between. Germline V gene data show CDR1 as SGHRS and CDR2 as YFSETQ. Here the CDR3 DNA reads TGCGCCAGCAGCTTGGCCGGGGCGGGAGCAACTAATGAAAAACTGTTTTTT. This codes for CASSLAGAGATNEKLFF. The full variable domain, rest sourced from reference TRBV5-1 and TRBJ1-4, is KAGVTQTPRYLIKTRGQQVTLSCSPISGHRSVSWYQQTPGQGLQFLFEYFSETQRNKGNFPGRFSGRQFSNSRSEMNVSTLELGDSALYLCASSLAGAGATNEKLFFGSGTQLSVL.

The chain is built from TRBV3-1 (or the pseudogene TRBV3-2) and TRBJ1-1, with a weak D call TRBD1 (5 bases). The CDR3 runs to 15 residues. V was clipped by 3 bases and J by 3 bases, with 14 bases between them. Looked up from germline, CDR1 is LGHDT and CDR2 is YNNKEL (reference sequence). In DNA form, the CDR3 reads TGTGCCAGCAGCCATTCCTCCCGACAGTACACTGAAGCTTTCTTT. Amino acid sequence: CASSHSSRQYTEAFF.

The CDR3 region is CASSPTSGGAGEQFF. DNA for the CDR3: TGTGCCAGCAGCCCCACTAGCGGGGGGGCCGGTGAGCAGTTCTTC. The chain links TRBV3-1 (or the pseudogene TRBV3-2) to TRBJ2-1, with TRBD2 identical over 13 bases. CDR1 and CDR2 from the germline V gene are LGHDT and YNNKEL (reference sequence). The CDR3 consists of 15 residues. V lost 4 bases, J lost 9 bases, and 6 bases stayed unmatched.

The table lists this clone with a count of one. The gene calls are TRBV18 and TRBJ2-5, with D possibly being TRBD2 (6 bases). The CDR3 has 15 amino acids. Germline CDR1 reads KGHSH; CDR2 reads LQKENI. The V end was cut by 2 bases, the J end by 5 bases, with 15 bases between. This CDR3 reads CASSPNGGGRETQYF. The CDR3 nucleotides are TGTGCCAGCTCACCAAACGGGGGAGGCAGGGAGACCCAGTACTTC.

The chain joins TRBV7-8 to TRBJ2-4; TRBD1 aligns across 8 bases. Unmatched junction bases numbered 7, after V lost 6 bases and J lost 9 bases. The length of the CDR3 is 13 residues. Looked up from germline, CDR1 is SGHVS and CDR2 is FQNEAQ. This CDR3 is CASSPRQGPIQYF. CDR3 coding DNA: TGTGCCAGCAGTCCACGACAGGGGCCCATTCAGTACTTC. Supplemented by reference TRBV7-8 and TRBJ2-4, the full variable domain reads GAGVSQSPRYKVAKRGQDVALRCDPISGHVSLFWYQQALGQGPEFLTYFQNEAQLDKSGLPSDRFFAERPEGSVSTLKIQRTQQEDSAVYLCASSPRQGPIQYFGAGTRLSVL.

This clone was counted only a few times. The genes are TRBV3-1 (or the pseudogene TRBV3-2) and TRBJ2-7; maybe TRBD1 (5 bases). This CDR3 spans 16 amino acids. V gave up 2 bases and J gave up 5 bases, with 19 bases separating them. Germline V lookup: CDR1 LGHDT, CDR2 YNNKEL (reference sequence). The CDR3 sequence is CASSQSPHSGQNEQYF. CDR3 coding DNA: TGTGCCAGCAGCCAATCTCCGCACTCAGGACAAAACGAGCAGTACTTC.

This sequence joins TRBV7-9 and TRBJ1-2, with 7 bases matching TRBD1. Germline loops: CDR1 SEHNR, CDR2 FQNEAQ (reference sequence). The CDR3 runs to 14 residues. With 1 base clipped from V and 5 bases from J, the junction kept 4 bases outside the gene matches. CDR3: CASSLVAGGYGYTF. The CDR3 DNA is TGTGCCAGCAGCTTAGTGGCAGGGGGGTATGGCTACACCTTC.

The count of this clone is one. V and J are TRBV24-1 and TRBJ2-5; TRBD1 matches at 9 bases. After removal of 4 bases from V and 1 base from J, the junction contained 6 bases not matched to a gene. CDR3 length: 16 residues. Germline V gene lookup returns CDR1 KGHDR and CDR2 SFDVKD. CDR3 sequence: CATSDWDRVGQETQYF. The DNA for the CDR3 is TGTGCCACCAGTGACTGGGACAGGGTGGGCCAAGAGACCCAGTACTTC.

This chain links TRBV28 with TRBJ1-1, with no clear D. V was cut by 6 bases and J by 4 bases, with 9 bases left in between. CDR1 is MDHEN and CDR2 is SYDVKM in the germline V gene. The CDR3 length is 12 residues. This CDR3 reads CASSLQSTEAFF. The CDR3 DNA reads as TGTGCCAGCAGCCTACAGTCCACTGAAGCTTTCTTT.

This chain uses TRBV27 with TRBJ2-2, with a possible D match to TRBD2 (6 bases). CDR1 MNHEY and CDR2 SMNVEV come from the germline V gene (reference sequence). Between the trimmed V and J ends, which lost 3 bases and 0 bases, there was a span of 8 bases. This CDR3 is built from 15 residues. This CDR3 is CASSFWGANTGELFF. The CDR3 nucleotides are TGTGCCAGCAGTTTTTGGGGGGCGAACACCGGGGAGCTGTTTTTT.

This clone showed up just a few times. This rearrangement joins TRBV27 to TRBJ1-2; D may be TRBD1 (6 bases). V was cut by 6 bases and J by 4 bases, with 18 bases left in between. The CDR3 extends over 15 amino acids. Germline V gives CDR1 MNHEY, CDR2 SMNVEV (reference sequence). CDR3 region: CASSPIPGHRYGYTF. In DNA, the CDR3 is TGTGCCAGCAGCCCTATACCGGGACACCGCTATGGCTACACCTTC.

The genes are TRBV4-3 and TRBJ1-2; 8 nucleotides agree with TRBD1. The CDR3 is made up of 14 amino acids. V lost 3 bases, J lost 6 bases, and 6 bases stayed unmatched. Germline-derived CDR1 and CDR2 are LGHNA and YSLEER. As DNA, the CDR3 is TGCGCCAGCAGCCAGGCGGGGACAGGTGATGGCTACACCTTC. This translates into CASSQAGTGDGYTF.